This T cell receptor (beta chain) derives from a study of T cell responses to AZD1222 COVID-19 vaccine (dated by TCRdb to the early 2020s). For context, the study as a whole: AZD1222 recipients with second doses at about 4 weeks or about 12 weeks were pooled, because spike-specific TCR depth and breadth did not differ between schedules. TCR sequencing covered 230 or so trial participants: about 210 given two doses of AZD1222 and 26 given two doses of MenACWY control vaccine. Enrollment into the trials was organized by age into subgroups of 18-55, 56-69 and 70-plus years, and those subgroups contained approximately 160, 26 and 62 TCR-sequenced participants, respectively. Broader findings and caveats from the paper: Only five to seven AZD1222 recipients were SARS-CoV-2 seropositive at baseline, limiting conclusions about previously exposed vaccinees. Participants were mostly white British and included more females than males, and it was suggested by the authors that clonal diversity may have been underestimated. Nearly half of unique spike-specific TCRs reportedly recognized epitopes outside regions mutated in the B.1.351 and B.1.1.7 variants. Vaccine-associated CD4 TCRs spanned the whole spike protein, with dominant responses in regions 160-218 and 743-854. Spike-specific TCR breadth and depth rose significantly after two AZD1222 doses compared with day 0 and with MenACWY recipients. Because no samples from the day 14 peak response were available, repertoires could be characterized only after the peak T cell response. In the small 56-69-year group, the increase in depth fell short of significance, most likely because of low power.

The label giving this sample's time point can be read as: baseline before first vaccination. Vaccinee samples were obtained from the UK trials COV001 and COV002, which included a single-blind randomized controlled phase 2/3 trial of AZD1222 (ChAdOx1 nCoV-19) in healthy adults. For TCRbeta chain sequencing, PBMC samples were collected from trial participants at day 0 and at day 28 after the second dose. V loses 5 bases of germline sequence and J loses 7 bases, and the interval between the two ends is 20 bases. The CDR3 holds 15 amino acids from the cysteine to the phenylalanine. The only DNA kept is the CDR3, 45 bases in frame from the first base. The germline V gene supplies CDR1 MNHEY and CDR2 SVGEGT. This clone was found once. Its antigen is not yet known. No base quality values were provided; no much bigger clone lies one nucleotide off. The CDR3 regions of human TCRbeta chains were analyzed by immunosequencing. Per the original workflow: Repertoire TCRs were checked for matches against a reference library of SARS-CoV-2-specific TCRs that had been generated using the MIRA antigen-specificity platform. Breadth was defined as the fraction of unique TCRs that were SARS-CoV-2-associated, and depth was defined as the fraction of total T cells that were SARS-CoV-2-associated. Using the MIRA data, every spike-specific TCR was mapped to the spike region that the TCR reacted to and assigned to either a CD4 or a CD8 class. Log10-transformed breadth and depth values were compared by one-way ANOVA with Sidak's multiple comparisons tests. Drawn from immuneACCESS, this table holds only the in-frame rearrangements with V and J called that TCRdb kept. Clones are partly lost; checked studies trace under half to an unresolved V gene and leave the rest unexplained. The V and J calls and clone size were taken over from that table, and D and trimming were inferred from the DNA. This sample has under 200,000 clones in its table, and 75% to 95% of those were observed once. The ten biggest clones cover approximately 4% of the sample.

The source of this sequence is an adult in good health. The chain uses TRBV6-2 or TRBV6-3 and TRBJ2-5; a weak D assignment points to TRBD1 (6 bases agree). Sequences were derived from peripheral blood, sampled on day 0 of AZD1222 vaccination. The DNA is as follows: TGTGCCAGCAGTGTGGACAGCAGCCGTGGAGGGACCCAGTACTTC. Translated, it reads CASSVDSSRGGTQYF.